This TCR beta chain was identified in a study of cytomegalovirus exposure and HLA in healthy donors. Broader study findings: Within the approximately 110 validation repertoires, first-cohort TCR clusters tended to co-occur, according to a later analysis. The study flagged some 180 TCR beta chains as cytomegalovirus-associated.

Some clones are missing from TCRdb's copy, which holds only in-frame ones; the method was immunoSEQ multiplex PCR. The sample lists 150,000 to 200,000 clones; about 81% were seen once. With regard to this clone: What it recognizes is unknown.

Per the germline V gene, CDR1 is SNHLY and CDR2 is FYNNEI. V lost 7 bases and J 0 bases, leaving 13 bases between the germline ends. The CDR3 has 15 amino acids. The sequence derives from a young woman in good health and CMV-seronegative. Sample: PBMCs. This chain connects TRBV2 to TRBJ2-1; TRBD1 might be the D (5 bases). The CDR3 nucleotides read TGTGCCAGCACCGAGCAGGGCTACTCCTACAATGAGCAGTTCTTC. The encoded protein is CASTEQGYSYNEQFF.